This T cell receptor beta chain was sequenced in a study of naive and memory T cell subsets. General study results and limits: Activation and differentiation may alter RNA-based TCR counts.

Alpha and beta libraries were amplified separately from the second PCR onward. This clonotype was recorded many times. No antigen is known for it. An equimolar mix of two oligonucleotides served as the beta constant-region primer for TRBC1 and TRBC2. Ligation attached a single-stranded oligonucleotide with a 12-nucleotide UMI and the SP2 primer to the cDNA 3' end. Ligated cDNA was amplified by four rounds of PCR with nested alpha and beta constant-region primers and SP2. TCRdb redid the calling of the UMI-ligation and nested PCR reads with MiXCR, one entry per CDR3 protein. The data contain tens of thousands of distinct CDR3 sequences, around 14% of them seen just once; the ten biggest clones take up 0.75% to 0.95%. Trimming stripped 9 bases from V and 0 bases from J, with 12 bases between. Looked up from germline, CDR1 is LNHDA and CDR2 is SQIVND (reference sequence). CDR3 length: 14 amino acids.

This sequence originates from a human donor in good health. The source material was central memory CD4+ T cells from blood. The chain links TRBV19 to TRBJ1-5, with a possible D match to TRBD1 (6 bases). The CDR3 DNA follows: TGTGCCAGCGAGACAGGTTATAGCAATCAGCCCCAGCATTTT. This codes for CASETGYSNQPQHF.